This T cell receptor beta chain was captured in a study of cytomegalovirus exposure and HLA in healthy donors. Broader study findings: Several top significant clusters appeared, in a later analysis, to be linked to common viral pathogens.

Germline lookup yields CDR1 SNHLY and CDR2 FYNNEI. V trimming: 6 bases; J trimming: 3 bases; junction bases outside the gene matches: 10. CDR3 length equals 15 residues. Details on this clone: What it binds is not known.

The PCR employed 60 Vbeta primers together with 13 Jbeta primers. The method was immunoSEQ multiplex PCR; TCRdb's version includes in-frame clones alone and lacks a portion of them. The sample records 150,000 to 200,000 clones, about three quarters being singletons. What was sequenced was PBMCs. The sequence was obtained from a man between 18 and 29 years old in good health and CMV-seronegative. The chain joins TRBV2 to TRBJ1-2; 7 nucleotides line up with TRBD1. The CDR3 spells CASRNWTGAHYGYTF. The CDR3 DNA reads TGTGCCAGCAGGAACTGGACAGGAGCCCACTATGGCTACACCTTC.